Listed here are 32 T cell receptor beta chains from one sample, sequenced in a study of blood T cells in healthy people across ages. The authors ran a second PCR of roughly 6 to 11 cycles using a sample-barcoded 5' primer and a J-beta primer mix. TCRdb independently ran MiXCR on the 5' RACE reads; one entry per CDR3 protein. The data show over a million distinct CDR3 sequences, 45% to 70% seen once. The sample was blood. The source is a man aged 18 to 29 in good health.

The chain links TRBV20-1 to TRBJ1-1, with no clear D. Trimming removed 3 bases at V and 12 bases at J, with 5 bases between. Looked up from germline, CDR1 is DFQATT and CDR2 is SNEGSKA (reference sequence). This CDR3 is built from 8 residues. The CDR3 bases are TGCAGTGCTAGCCAGTCTTTCTTT. Its protein product is CSASQSFF.

V is TRBV5-5 and J is TRBJ2-5; D possibly corresponds to TRBD2 (6 bases). There are 14 residues in the CDR3. V was cut by 2 bases and J by 5 bases, with 13 bases left in between. Germline V CDR1 and CDR2: SGHKS, YYEKEE (reference sequence). CDR3 nucleotide sequence: TGTGCCAGCAGCTTAAAGGGAGGTGTTGAGACCCAGTACTTC. It translates to CASSLKGGVETQYF.

This clonotype occurred a few times. This sequence joins TRBV7-2 and TRBJ2-3; D is uncertain. This CDR3 has 10 amino acids. Deletions cut 7 bases from V and 2 bases from J, with 1 base between. Germline values: CDR1 SGHTA, CDR2 FQGNSA. For the CDR3, the DNA is TGTGCCAGCAACACAGATACGCAGTATTTT. This codes for CASNTDTQYF.

The V gene is TRBV20-1, the J gene TRBJ2-7; 9 nucleotides match TRBD1. The CDR3 has 14 amino acids. Germline V gene lookup returns CDR1 DFQATT and CDR2 SNEGSKA (reference sequence). The J segment lost 3 bases and the V segment lost 4 bases, leaving 7 bases of the junction unmatched. Written as DNA, the CDR3 is TGCAGTGCTAAAGACAGGGGGACGGTCTACGAGCAGTACTTC. Residues: CSAKDRGTVYEQYF.

On this clonotype: Germline and junction disagree at one end, which may indicate a read error. The J gene is TRBJ2-1, the V gene TRBV20-1, with 7 bases lining up with TRBD2. In germline, CDR1 is DFQATT, CDR2 SNEGSKA (reference sequence). The CDR3 extends over 15 amino acids. CDR3 sequence (DNA): TGCAGTACTAGTCCCAGGACTAGCTCCTACAATGAGCAGTTCTTC. It specifies CSTSPRTSSYNEQFF.

The chain links TRBV20-1 to TRBJ2-7; maybe TRBD2 (6 bases). From germline, CDR1 is DFQATT and CDR2 SNEGSKA (reference sequence). The CDR3 is made up of 14 amino acids. Trimming took 3 bases from V and 2 from J, leaving 14 bases between them. The CDR3 bases are TGCAGTGCTAGGATCACGGGAGCCCCCTACGAGCAGTACTTC. Amino acid sequence: CSARITGAPYEQYF.

The CDR3 reads CASSLRDSLVGEQYF. The CDR3 nucleotides are TGTGCCAGCAGTCTTAGAGACTCGTTGGTGGGGGAGCAGTACTTC. The V gene is TRBV27, the J gene TRBJ2-7; D gene uncertain. Per germline, CDR1 MNHEY and CDR2 SMNVEV (reference sequence). This CDR3 has 15 residues. Trimming pared 5 bases from V and 7 bases from J, leaving 21 bases between.

The CDR3 spells CATRGGNHEQYF. CDR3 sequence (DNA): TGTGCCACAAGAGGGGGGAACCACGAGCAGTACTTC. The rearrangement uses TRBV25-1 and TRBJ2-7; D is tentatively TRBD1 or TRBD2 (6 bases each). Trimming removed 10 bases from V and 5 bases from J, with 15 bases in between. The CDR3 has 12 amino acids. Germline loops: CDR1 MGHDK, CDR2 SYGVNS.

This clonotype was counted at least ten times. The chain couples TRBV18 to TRBJ2-6; TRBD1 aligns across 7 bases. This CDR3 has 15 residues. J gave up 2 bases and V 3 bases, and 1 base lay outside the gene matches. CDR1 KGHSH and CDR2 LQKENI come from the germline V gene. Written as DNA, the CDR3 is TGTGCCAGCTCACCTCAGGGGGCTGGGGCCAACGTCCTGACTTTC. This codes for CASSPQGAGANVLTF.

This clonotype occurred once. This chain links TRBV27 with TRBJ2-3; D gene unclear. CDR3 size: 15 residues. Per germline, CDR1 MNHEY and CDR2 SMNVEV (reference sequence). V was shortened by 5 bases and J by 2 bases, with 14 bases between the two germline ends. Here the CDR3 reads CASSLSRADTDTQYF. For the CDR3, the DNA is TGTGCCAGCAGTCTGTCCCGGGCCGACACAGATACGCAGTATTTT.

This clonotype has only a few counts. The rearrangement joins TRBV7-9 to TRBJ2-7; D is unclear. Between the trimmed V and J ends, which lost 1 base and 2 bases, there was a span of 9 bases. Per germline, CDR1 SEHNR and CDR2 FQNEAQ (reference sequence). CDR3 size: 14 residues. Written as DNA, the CDR3 is TGTGCCAGCAGCTTAGGGAGTGCAACCTACGAGCAGTACTTC. As protein: CASSLGSATYEQYF. Filled out from reference TRBV7-9 and TRBJ2-7, the complete variable domain reads DTGVSQNPRHKITKRGQNVTFRCDPISEHNRLYWYRQTLGQGPEFLTYFQNEAQLEKSRLLSDRFSAERPKGSFSTLEIQRTEQGDSAMYLCASSLGSATYEQYFGPGTRLTVT.

The V gene is TRBV7-6, the J gene TRBJ1-4, with D tentatively TRBD1 (6 bases). CDR1 and CDR2 from the germline V gene are SGHVS and FNYEAQ. The CDR3 length is 16 residues. V dropped 6 bases and J dropped 3 bases, with 17 bases sitting between them. The CDR3 coding sequence is TGTGCCAGCAGTCGTAAACCAGGGGAGGCTAATGAAAAACTGTTTTTT. Translating it yields CASSRKPGEANEKLFF. Supplemented by reference TRBV7-6 and TRBJ1-4, the full variable domain reads GAGVSQSPRYKVTKRGQDVALRCDPISGHVSLYWYRQALGQGPEFLTYFNYEAQQDKSGLPNDRFSAERPEGSISTLTIQRTEQRDSAMYRCASSRKPGEANEKLFFGSGTQLSVL.

This clonotype has ten or more counts. The chain links TRBV5-1 to TRBJ2-2; TRBD2 matches at 9 bases. The CDR3 is made up of 17 amino acids. The germline CDR1 and CDR2 sequences are SGHRS and YFSETQ. Trimming took 0 bases from V and 12 from J; bases not matched to a gene: 15. The CDR3: CASSLALAGSARPKLFF. Written as DNA, the CDR3 is TGCGCCAGCAGCTTGGCACTAGCGGGTAGCGCCCGACCGAAGCTGTTTTTT.

Only a few counts were recorded for this clonotype. This sequence joins TRBV20-1 and TRBJ2-7; D may be TRBD2 (5 bases). This CDR3 comprises 15 residues. V was cut by 3 bases and J by 4 bases, with 19 bases left in between. Per the germline V gene, CDR1 is DFQATT and CDR2 is SNEGSKA (reference sequence). The CDR3 nucleotides are TGCAGTGCTAGTCCCGGCGAGAGGGCCTTGTACGAGCAGTACTTC. Translating gives CSASPGERALYEQYF.

The V call is TRBV27, the J call TRBJ2-5; TRBD2 matches 11 bases. The J call may be incorrect, as the DNA end agrees better with TRBJ2-7. The CDR3 runs 14 residues. Germline values: CDR1 MNHEY, CDR2 SMNVEV (reference sequence). CDR3 DNA sequence: TGTGCCAGCACCGTACTAGCGGGAGACCACGAGCAGTACTTC. It is translated as CASTVLAGDHEQYF.

The rearrangement joins TRBV9 to TRBJ2-1, with D unclear. The CDR3 runs 16 residues. CDR1 SGDLS and CDR2 YYNGEE come from the germline V gene. The V end was cut by 4 bases, the J end by 0 bases, with 14 bases between. The CDR3 reads CASSSSPPSSYNEQFF. The CDR3 nucleotides are TGTGCCAGCAGCTCCTCTCCCCCGAGCTCCTACAATGAGCAGTTCTTC. Together with reference TRBV9 and TRBJ2-1, the CDR3 gives the full variable domain: DSGVTQTPKHLITATGQRVTLRCSPRSGDLSVYWYQQSLDQGLQFLIQYYNGEERAKGNILERFSAQQFPDLHSELNLSSLELGDSALYFCASSSSPPSSYNEQFFGPGTRLTVL.

The table lists this clonotype with a count of one. The rearrangement joins TRBV10-3 to TRBJ1-2; no reliable D call. The CDR3 is 16 residues long. CDR1 ENHRY and CDR2 SYGVKD come from the germline V gene. Trimming stripped 3 bases from V and 4 bases from J, with 18 bases between. The CDR3 here is CAISDLKGTRSYGYTF. The CDR3 DNA is TGTGCCATCAGTGACCTCAAGGGCACACGAAGCTATGGCTACACCTTC.

The V gene is TRBV10-2, the J gene TRBJ2-3; 7 bases agree with TRBD1. V was clipped by 1 base and J by 2 bases; unmatched bases: 3. In germline, CDR1 is WSHSY, CDR2 SAAADI. This CDR3 contains 15 residues. CDR3 sequence (DNA): TGCGCCAGCAGTGAGTTACAGGGGTACACAGATACGCAGTATTTT. Its translation is CASSELQGYTDTQYF.

The chain couples TRBV3-1 to TRBJ1-4; 9 bases are shared with TRBD1. Germline CDR1 LGHDT, CDR2 YNNKEL (reference sequence). The CDR3 sequence is 16 residues long. The V and J ends lost 3 bases and 8 bases, in that order; junction bases with no gene match: 10. CDR3 DNA sequence: TGTGCCAGCAGCCACGATGAGTGGACAGGGGAAGAAAAACTGTTTTTT. Its translation is CASSHDEWTGEEKLFF.

The rearrangement uses TRBV25-1 and TRBJ1-2; perhaps TRBD1 as D (5 bases). The CDR3 spans 14 residues. V dropped 1 base and J dropped 4 bases, with 10 bases sitting between them. Germline loops: CDR1 MGHDK, CDR2 SYGVNS. The CDR3 reads CASSESVGVYGYTF. For the CDR3, the DNA is TGTGCCAGCAGTGAATCGGTGGGGGTCTATGGCTACACCTTC.

The chain recombines TRBV5-1 with TRBJ2-5; D is unresolved. The CDR3 covers 15 residues. In germline, CDR1 is SGHRS, CDR2 YFSETQ. V lost 3 bases and J 5 bases, leaving 17 bases between the germline ends. As DNA, the CDR3 is TGCGCCAGCAGCTCGGGCCTCCTATCCAGGGAGACCCAGTACTTC. It codes for CASSSGLLSRETQYF.

This clonotype is a singleton in its sample. The chain uses TRBV20-1 and TRBJ2-3, with TRBD2 matching over 9 bases. CDR3 size: 15 residues. V dropped 1 base and J dropped 9; count of bases not matched to a gene: 11. The germline gives CDR1 DFQATT, CDR2 SNEGSKA (reference sequence). CDR3 DNA sequence: TGCAGTGCTAGAGGAAGCGGGGGGCCACTAGCCACGCAGTATTTT. As protein: CSARGSGGPLATQYF.

This clonotype appeared a few times. The chain couples TRBV27 to TRBJ2-7; D is undetermined. From germline, CDR1 is MNHEY and CDR2 SMNVEV (reference sequence). V was cut by 6 bases and J by 2 bases, with 11 bases left in between. The CDR3 totals 13 residues. In nucleotides, the CDR3 is TGTGCCAGCAGGCAGACGGTAGCCTACGAGCAGTACTTC. This codes for CASRQTVAYEQYF.

This sequence joins TRBV6-1 and TRBJ2-6; D might be TRBD2 (5 bases). The CDR3 has 18 residues. Germline CDR1 and CDR2: MNHNS and SASEGT. The ends were cut back, 0 bases at V and 2 bases at J, with 14 bases in the middle. The chain's CDR3 is CASSEAEDLLTGANVLTF. The CDR3 bases are TGTGCCAGCAGTGAAGCAGAGGACTTACTTACTGGGGCCAACGTCCTGACTTTC.

In the case of this clonotype: An end of the junction differs from the germline gene, which may be a read error. Here the CDR3 DNA reads TGCAGTGCCACCCCGCGGACTAGCGGGAGAATCTCCTACAACGAGCAGTTCTTC. It encodes CSATPRTSGRISYNEQFF. V gene TRBV20-1 combines with J gene TRBJ2-7; 13 positions match TRBD2. The DNA end favors TRBJ2-1, so the J call may be wrong. The CDR3 is 18 amino acids. The germline CDR1 and CDR2 sequences are DFQATT and SNEGSKA (reference sequence).

This clonotype has a handful of counts. The V and J genes are TRBV12-3 or TRBV12-4 and TRBJ2-5; D might be TRBD2 (5 bases). CDR3 length equals 13 residues. Trimming took off 6 bases at V and 2 bases at J, with 10 bases between the two ends. The CDR3, as DNA: TGTGCCAGCAGCTCTGGAGGTCAAGAGACCCAGTACTTC. Residues: CASSSGGQETQYF.

The chain has TRBV11-2 and TRBJ2-1; D is uncertain. Germline V gene sequence: CDR1 SGHAT, CDR2 FQNNGV. The CDR3 runs to 18 residues. Trimming removed 4 bases at V and 2 bases at J, with 21 bases between. The CDR3 nucleotides read TGTGCCAGCAGCTCAGTTTTAAAAGGGCGTCGAACCTACAATGAGCAGTTCTTC. It encodes CASSSVLKGRRTYNEQFF.

The CDR3 loop reads CASSRGQILSGGYTF. For the CDR3, the DNA is TGTGCCAGCAGCCGCGGACAAATACTATCAGGTGGCTACACCTTC. The gene calls are TRBV6-2 or TRBV6-3 and TRBJ1-2, with TRBD1 as a possible D gene (5 bases). V was pared by 6 bases and J by 7 bases, with 21 bases between. The CDR3 contains 15 residues. Germline lookup yields CDR1 MNHEY and CDR2 SVGEGT.

This chain links TRBV6-6 with TRBJ2-7, with D uncertain. The DNA matches TRBJ2-5 better at its end, which makes the J call doubtful. The CDR3 length is 15 residues. The germline gives CDR1 MNHNY, CDR2 SVGAGI (reference sequence). The CDR3 loop is CASSTRAPGAETQYF. CDR3 sequence (DNA): TGTGCCAGCAGTACCCGGGCCCCGGGTGCGGAGACCCAGTACTTC.

The gene calls are TRBV6-1 and TRBJ2-3; 9 bases align to TRBD2. The CDR3 extends over 14 amino acids. Losses at the gene ends were 9 bases for V and 4 bases for J; bases not matched to a gene: 8. Germline-derived CDR1 and CDR2 are MNHNS and SASEGT. CDR3 residues: CASFLAGVADTQYF. The CDR3 nucleotides read TGTGCCAGTTTCTTAGCGGGAGTAGCAGATACGCAGTATTTT.

The rearrangement links TRBV7-2 to TRBJ2-2, with D perhaps matching TRBD1 (5 bases). The CDR3 is made up of 17 amino acids. Looked up from germline, CDR1 is SGHTA and CDR2 is FQGNSA. Trimming took 1 base from V and 4 from J, leaving 16 bases between them. The CDR3 is CASSLGSVRVSTGELFF. The CDR3, as DNA: TGTGCCAGCAGCTTAGGGAGTGTCAGGGTCAGCACCGGGGAGCTGTTTTTT.

The rearrangement uses TRBV5-1 and TRBJ2-2, with TRBD2 identical over 12 bases. Trimming at V came to 0 bases and at J to 5 bases, leaving 8 bases not matched to a gene. From germline, CDR1 is SGHRS and CDR2 YFSETQ. CDR3 length equals 18 residues. CDR3 in amino acids: CASSLGTSGAPGTGELFF. For the CDR3, the DNA is TGCGCCAGCAGCTTGGGGACTAGCGGGGCCCCGGGAACCGGGGAGCTGTTTTTT.